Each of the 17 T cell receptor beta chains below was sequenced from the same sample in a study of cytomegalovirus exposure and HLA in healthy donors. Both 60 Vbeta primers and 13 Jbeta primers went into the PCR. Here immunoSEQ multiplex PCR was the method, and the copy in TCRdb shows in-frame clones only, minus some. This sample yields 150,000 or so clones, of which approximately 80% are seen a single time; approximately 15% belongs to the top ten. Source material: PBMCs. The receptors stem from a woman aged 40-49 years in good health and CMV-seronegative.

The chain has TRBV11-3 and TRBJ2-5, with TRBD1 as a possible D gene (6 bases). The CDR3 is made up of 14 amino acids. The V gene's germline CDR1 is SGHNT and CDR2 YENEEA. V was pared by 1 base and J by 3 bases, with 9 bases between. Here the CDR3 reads CASSLGYREETQYF. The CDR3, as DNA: TGTGCCAGCAGCTTAGGGTACAGGGAAGAGACCCAGTACTTC.

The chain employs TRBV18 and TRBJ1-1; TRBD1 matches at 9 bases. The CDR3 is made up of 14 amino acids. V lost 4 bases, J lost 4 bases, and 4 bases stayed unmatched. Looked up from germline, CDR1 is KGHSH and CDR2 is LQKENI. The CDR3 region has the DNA TGTGCCAGCTCACTCGGACAGGGGATCACTGAAGCTTTCTTT. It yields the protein CASSLGQGITEAFF.

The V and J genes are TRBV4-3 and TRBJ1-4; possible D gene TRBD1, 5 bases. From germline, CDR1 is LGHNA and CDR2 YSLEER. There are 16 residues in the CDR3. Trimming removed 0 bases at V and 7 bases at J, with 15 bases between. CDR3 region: CASSQDFQGEAEKLFF. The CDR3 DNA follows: TGCGCCAGCAGCCAAGATTTTCAGGGTGAAGCTGAAAAACTGTTTTTT.

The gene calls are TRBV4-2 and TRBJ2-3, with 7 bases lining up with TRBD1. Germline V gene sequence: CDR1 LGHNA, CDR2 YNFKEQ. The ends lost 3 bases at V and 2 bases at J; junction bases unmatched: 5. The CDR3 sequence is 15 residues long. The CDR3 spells CASSQGDSDTDTQYF. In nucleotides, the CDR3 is TGTGCCAGCAGCCAGGGGGACAGCGACACAGATACGCAGTATTTT.

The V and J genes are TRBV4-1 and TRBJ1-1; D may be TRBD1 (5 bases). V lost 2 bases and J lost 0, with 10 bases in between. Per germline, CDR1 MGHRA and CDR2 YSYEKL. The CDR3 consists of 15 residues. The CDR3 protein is CASSQPTVMNTEAFF. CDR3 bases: TGCGCCAGCAGCCAACCGACAGTTATGAACACTGAAGCTTTCTTT.

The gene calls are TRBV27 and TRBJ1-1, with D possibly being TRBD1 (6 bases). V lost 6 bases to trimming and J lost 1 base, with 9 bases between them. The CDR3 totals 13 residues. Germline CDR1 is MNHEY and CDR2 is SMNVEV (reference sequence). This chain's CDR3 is CASRRQENTEAFF. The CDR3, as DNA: TGTGCCAGCAGAAGACAGGAGAACACTGAAGCTTTCTTT.

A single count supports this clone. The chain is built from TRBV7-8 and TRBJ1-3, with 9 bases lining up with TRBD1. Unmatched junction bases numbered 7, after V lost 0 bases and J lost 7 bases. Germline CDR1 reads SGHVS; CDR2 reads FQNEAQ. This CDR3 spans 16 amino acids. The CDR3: CASSLALGQGWNTIYF. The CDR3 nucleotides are TGTGCCAGCAGCTTAGCGCTGGGACAGGGATGGAACACCATATATTTT.

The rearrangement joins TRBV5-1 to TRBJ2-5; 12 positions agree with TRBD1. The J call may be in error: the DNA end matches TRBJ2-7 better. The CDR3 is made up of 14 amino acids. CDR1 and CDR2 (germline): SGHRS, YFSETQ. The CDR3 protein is CASSSGTGGLEQYF. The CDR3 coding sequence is TGCGCCAGCAGCTCCGGGACAGGGGGCCTCGAGCAGTACTTC.

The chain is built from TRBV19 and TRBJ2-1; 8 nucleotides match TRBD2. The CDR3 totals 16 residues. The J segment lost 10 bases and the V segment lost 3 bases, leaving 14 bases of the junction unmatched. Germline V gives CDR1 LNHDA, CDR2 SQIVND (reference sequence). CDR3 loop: CASSMNSGTSNSEQFF. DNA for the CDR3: TGTGCCAGTAGTATGAATTCTGGGACTAGTAACAGCGAGCAGTTCTTC.

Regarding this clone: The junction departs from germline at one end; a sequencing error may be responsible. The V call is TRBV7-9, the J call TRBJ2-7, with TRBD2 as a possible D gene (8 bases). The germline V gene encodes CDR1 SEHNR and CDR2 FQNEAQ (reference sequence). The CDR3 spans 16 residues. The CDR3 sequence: CSSSLLAGQFMNEQYF. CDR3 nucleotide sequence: TGTTCCAGCAGCTTATTAGCGGGACAGTTTATGAACGAGCAGTACTTC.

CDR3 region: CASTRGRTEAFF. The CDR3 nucleotides read TGTGCCAGTACCAGGGGGCGCACTGAAGCTTTCTTT. This sequence joins TRBV19 and TRBJ1-1; 8 positions match TRBD1. Germline loops: CDR1 LNHDA, CDR2 SQIVND (reference sequence). V lost 7 bases and J lost 4; bases outside the gene matches: 2. The CDR3 is 12 residues long.

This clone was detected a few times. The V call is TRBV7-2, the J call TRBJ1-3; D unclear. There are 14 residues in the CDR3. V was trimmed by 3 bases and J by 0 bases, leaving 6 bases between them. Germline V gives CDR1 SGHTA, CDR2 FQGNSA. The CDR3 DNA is TGTGCCAGCAGCTTCCGGGACTCTGGAAACACCATATATTTT. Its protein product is CASSFRDSGNTIYF.

The CDR3 sequence is CASSYVQEPGNTIYF. In nucleotides, the CDR3 is TGTGCCAGCAGTTACGTTCAGGAACCTGGAAACACCATATATTTT. The gene calls are TRBV6-6 and TRBJ1-3, with D hard to call. The ends were cut back, 2 bases at V and 2 bases at J, with 10 bases in the middle. The CDR3 is 15 residues long. Per the germline V gene, CDR1 is MNHNY and CDR2 is SVGAGI (reference sequence).

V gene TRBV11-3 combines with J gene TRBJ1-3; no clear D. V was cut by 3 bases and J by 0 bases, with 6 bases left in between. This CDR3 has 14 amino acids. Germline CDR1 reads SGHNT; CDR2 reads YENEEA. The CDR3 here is CASSLTGSGNTIYF. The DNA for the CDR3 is TGTGCCAGCAGCTTGACGGGCTCTGGAAACACCATATATTTT.

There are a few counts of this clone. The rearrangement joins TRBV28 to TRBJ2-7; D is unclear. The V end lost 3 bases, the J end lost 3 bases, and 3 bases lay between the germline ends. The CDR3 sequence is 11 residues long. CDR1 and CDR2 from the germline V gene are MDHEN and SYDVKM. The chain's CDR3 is CASSFLYEQYF. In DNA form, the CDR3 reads TGTGCCAGCAGTTTCCTCTACGAGCAGTACTTC. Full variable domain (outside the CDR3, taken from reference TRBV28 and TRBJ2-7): DVKVTQSSRYLVKRTGEKVFLECVQDMDHENMFWYRQDPGLGLRLIYFSYDVKMKEKGDIPEGYSVSREKKERFSLILESASTNQTSMYLCASSFLYEQYFGPGTRLTVT.

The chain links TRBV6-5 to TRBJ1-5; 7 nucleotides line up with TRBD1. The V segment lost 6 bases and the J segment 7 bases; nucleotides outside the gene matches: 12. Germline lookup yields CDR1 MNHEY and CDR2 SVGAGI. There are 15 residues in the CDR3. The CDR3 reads CASRLGQYSLQPQHF. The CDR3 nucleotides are TGTGCCAGCAGATTGGGACAGTACTCTCTCCAGCCCCAGCATTTT.

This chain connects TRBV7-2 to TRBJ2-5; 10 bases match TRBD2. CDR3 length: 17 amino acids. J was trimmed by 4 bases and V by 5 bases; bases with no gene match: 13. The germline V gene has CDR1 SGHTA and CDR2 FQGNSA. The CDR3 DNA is TGTGCCAGCAGCCCCTCCCTGGCGGTAGCGGGAGGAGAGACCCAGTACTTC. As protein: CASSPSLAVAGGETQYF.